This T cell receptor (beta chain) was captured by sequencing in a study of regulatory T cells in long-lasting Graves disease (dated by TCRdb to the early 2020s). Notes on the research overall: Patients with newly diagnosed Graves' disease had been on antithyroid drugs for under 3 months. This study used TCR sequencing and RNA sequencing of peripheral blood to compare persistent Graves' disease patients against newly diagnosed Graves' disease patients. The study was conducted in China and was registered as a clinical trial. A total of about 33 samples underwent TCR sequencing, from about 13 patients with persistent Graves' disease and roughly 20 patients with newly diagnosed Graves' disease. The paper's findings and limits, for the study overall: Compared with newly diagnosed patients, patients with persistent Graves' disease had lower TCR Shannon entropy and fewer highly expanded clones, which suggests clonal expansion. More public clonotypes were shared among persistent patients (about 2,800) than among newly diagnosed patients (966). As a limitation, the authors acknowledged that the small sample size may reduce accuracy. Because the primary lesion, thyroid tissue, could not be accessed, the study looked at peripheral blood alone. Persistent disease showed preferential use of TRBV28, TRBJ1-2 and TRBJ2-5, whereas newly diagnosed disease favored TRBV20-1 and TRBJ2-1. Only the TCR beta chain was sequenced and analyzed.

The library was generated by multiplex PCR. The sequencer listed for this sample is Illumina HiSeq 4000. iRepertoire HTBI primers and Arm-PCR amplification of CDR3 regions were used to construct TCR beta libraries. Before sequencing, the PCR products underwent gel purification. In the original analysis: Across samples, about 64 TRBV and approximately 15 TRBJ segments were identified and used for gene usage analysis of CDR3 amino acid clonotypes. COPE and FqMerger were used to merge filtered high-quality paired reads into contigs. BLAST was used to align contigs to IMGT TRBV, TRBD and TRBJ reference genes, and CDR3 was defined according to IMGT. Any clonotype with a frequency above 0.1% was classified as a highly expanded clone. Shannon entropy served as the measure of repertoire diversity, while the Gini coefficient captured V-J evenness. Public clonotypes were defined as clonotypes shared by more than one individual. In TCRdb, the public reads were trimmed at Q25 with fastp and aligned with MiXCR, with productive beta chains retained. Identical CDR3 proteins give one entry, which carries the most common genes and DNA. The V and J calls were determined by TCRdb, not by the authors. The sample table records approximately 400,000 distinct CDR3 sequences; 14% to 15% of these occur just once. Of the sample, 16% is held by the ten largest clones.

Inclusive of the bounding cysteine and phenylalanine, the CDR3 is 18 residues long. The sequence is cut down to CDR3 DNA, 54 bases in frame from base 1. CDR1 is given as SGHRS and CDR2 as YFSETQ, both from the germline V gene. V ends up 4 bases short and J 2 bases short, with an unmatched junction base count of 7. What this sample's time point label stands for: newly diagnosed GD, antithyroid drugs for less than 3 months. For both TCR sequencing and RNA sequencing, RNA was extracted from PBMCs in TRIzol. The diagnosis of Graves' disease followed American Thyroid Association guidelines. The patients came from an endocrinology department in Xi'an, China. From each patient, around 9.3 milliliters of peripheral blood was collected into an EDTA anticoagulant tube. PBMCs were isolated by Ficoll Paque Plus density gradient separation without further T cell sorting. RNA quality was checked with an Agilent 2100 Bioanalyzer and agarose gel, and concentration with a NanoDrop 2000.

This clonotype was counted ten times or more. Its binding antigen is unknown. No qualities accompany the bases; no much larger clone lies one base away. The same data also went into a second study, on T cells in Graves' hyperthyroidism and ophthalmopathy. From that second study: Stable Graves' hyperthyroidism was defined as no progression to ophthalmopathy during 18 months of follow-up. Hyperthyroidism patients were newly diagnosed, with disease duration under 2 months, and aged 18 to 65 years. Exclusion was applied to patients with uncontrolled infections, other autoimmune diseases, pregnancy or lactation. Diagnoses were established on the basis of clinical symptoms, serum thyroxine and TRAb, thyroid ultrasound, and orbital computed tomography. The TCR CDR3 was subjected to a first round of RT-PCR using the HTBI primer set and the Qiagen OneStep RT-PCR kit. Most expanded thyroid clonotypes (frequency above 0.001) were also found in blood, which suggests that blood repertoires may mirror thyroid immune responses. A model built on a 13 V-J signature distinguished ophthalmopathy from stable hyperthyroidism, reaching around 90% sensitivity and about 81% specificity in cross-validation and 80%/75% in testing. In validation, the model predicted progression to ophthalmopathy with around 71% sensitivity and approximately 72% specificity, a median of around 6.6 months before onset. A discovery cohort of approximately 97 patients, 43 with Graves' ophthalmopathy and fewer than 65 with stable Graves' hyperthyroidism, was used to find distinguishing TCR V-J signatures. An independent validation cohort of 18 to 20 hyperthyroidism patients and approximately 15 patients who later progressed to ophthalmopathy tested prospective prediction of ophthalmopathy. The roughly 100 discovery patients were divided at random into training and test sets in a 7:3 ratio. In more than 5 Graves' hyperthyroidism patients, the study also compared T-cell repertoires from thyroid tissue with T-cell repertoires from blood. After blood sampling, hyperthyroidism patients were treated with methimazole at a starting dose of 30 mg daily, and ophthalmopathy patients were treated with high-dose intravenous methylprednisolone. A second multiplex PCR round built the libraries, followed by size selection and purification. Paired-end sequencing of the libraries was performed with 100 bp reads on an Illumina HiSeq2000. Raw data were processed with SOAPnuke, discarding reads with adapters, uncalled bases, mean Phred below 15, or no exact constant-primer or identifier match. COPE v1.2.5 was used to merge the high-quality paired reads, and each unique nucleotide sequence was defined as a clonotype. MiTCR v1.1 was used to align clonotypes to the IMGT TRBV, TRBD and TRBJ reference segments. The analysis was restricted to V-J combinations with a frequency above 0.0001, which together covered just over 98% of the repertoires. A TCS score was defined as the ratio between F50 (clonal expansion) and ExV (chaos), using BLOSUM62-based TCRdist between CDR3 peptides within each V-J. Welch's t-statistics and random forest reduced roughly 530 V-J features to under 15, which were used in a naive Bayes classifier (R e1071). No statistical method was used to fix the sample size in advance, and group allocation was not hidden from the investigators. The paper reports TCR Vbeta CDR3 sequencing of 135 peripheral blood samples: approximately 41 ophthalmopathy, about 75 hyperthyroidism and around 17 progressor patients.

The chain couples TRBV5-1 to TRBJ2-1; TRBD2 fits 15 bases in the junction. The clonotype comes from a woman in her 30s with Graves disease. Donor details come from another sample of the same person, matched by shared clones. Specimen: peripheral blood mononuclear cells (PBMCs), collected at new diagnosis, from a patient treated with antithyroid drugs. The sequence in DNA is TGCGCCAGCAGCGCGGGACTAGCGGGAGGCCCCGCCTACAATGAGCAGTTCTTC. It translates as CASSAGLAGGPAYNEQFF.